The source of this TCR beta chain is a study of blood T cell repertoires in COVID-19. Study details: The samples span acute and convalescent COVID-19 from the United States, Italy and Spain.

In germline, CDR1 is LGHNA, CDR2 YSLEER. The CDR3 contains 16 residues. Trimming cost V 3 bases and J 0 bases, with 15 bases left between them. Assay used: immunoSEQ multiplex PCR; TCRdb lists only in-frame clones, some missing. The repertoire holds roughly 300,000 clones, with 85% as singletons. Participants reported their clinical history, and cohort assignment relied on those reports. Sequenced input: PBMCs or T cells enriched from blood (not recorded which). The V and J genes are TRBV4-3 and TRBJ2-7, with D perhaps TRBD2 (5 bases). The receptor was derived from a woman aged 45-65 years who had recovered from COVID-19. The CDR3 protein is CASSHIGVGGSYEQYF. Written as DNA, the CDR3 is TGCGCCAGCAGCCATATTGGGGTAGGAGGCTCCTACGAGCAGTACTTC.